This T cell receptor beta chain originates from a study of T cells in Graves' hyperthyroidism and ophthalmopathy. This clonotype was seen repeatedly, ten times or more. Germline values: CDR1 MNHEY, CDR2 SVGAGI. V gave up 6 bases and J gave up 0 bases, with 17 bases separating them. The CDR3 is made up of 16 amino acids. Amplification of TCR beta CDR3 regions used RNA as the template. First-round RT-PCR of the TCR CDR3 relied on the HTBI primer set. TCRdb passed the multiplex PCR reads through MiXCR, listing each CDR3 protein once. This table holds roughly 400,000 distinct CDR3 sequences, around 16% found once.

The TCR was taken from a woman under 30 with Graves' hyperthyroidism that later progressed to Graves' ophthalmopathy. Input material: blood. This rearrangement joins TRBV6-5 to TRBJ1-2; possibly TRBD1 for D (6 bases). The CDR3 DNA reads TGTGCCAGCAGGGGACCCAGGGGAACAACTAACTATGGCTACACCTTC. Translating gives CASRGPRGTTNYGYTF.